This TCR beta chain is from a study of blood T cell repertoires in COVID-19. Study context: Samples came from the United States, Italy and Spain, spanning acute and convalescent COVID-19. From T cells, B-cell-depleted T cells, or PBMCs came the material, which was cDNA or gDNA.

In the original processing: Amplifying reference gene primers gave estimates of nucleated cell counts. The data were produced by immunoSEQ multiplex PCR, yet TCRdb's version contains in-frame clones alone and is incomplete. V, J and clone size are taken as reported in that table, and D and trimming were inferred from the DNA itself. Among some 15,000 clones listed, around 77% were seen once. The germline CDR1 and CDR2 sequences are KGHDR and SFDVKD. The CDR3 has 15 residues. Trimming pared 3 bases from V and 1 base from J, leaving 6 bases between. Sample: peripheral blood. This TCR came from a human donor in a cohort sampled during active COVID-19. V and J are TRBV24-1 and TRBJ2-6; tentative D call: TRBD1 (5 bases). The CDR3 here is CATSDPGSGANVLTF. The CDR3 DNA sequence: TGTGCCACCAGTGATCCAGGGTCTGGGGCCAACGTCCTGACTTTC.